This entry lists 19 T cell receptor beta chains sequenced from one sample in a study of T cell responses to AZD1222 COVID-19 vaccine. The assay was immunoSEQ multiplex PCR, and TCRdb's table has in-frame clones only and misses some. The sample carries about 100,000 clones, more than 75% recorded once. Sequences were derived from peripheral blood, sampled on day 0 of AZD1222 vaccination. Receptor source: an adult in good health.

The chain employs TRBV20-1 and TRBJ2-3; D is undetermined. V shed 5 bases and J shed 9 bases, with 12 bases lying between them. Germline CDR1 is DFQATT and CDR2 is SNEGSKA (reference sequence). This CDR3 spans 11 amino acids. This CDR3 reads CSAPVFETQYF. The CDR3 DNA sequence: TGCAGTGCTCCCGTGTTCGAGACGCAGTATTTT.

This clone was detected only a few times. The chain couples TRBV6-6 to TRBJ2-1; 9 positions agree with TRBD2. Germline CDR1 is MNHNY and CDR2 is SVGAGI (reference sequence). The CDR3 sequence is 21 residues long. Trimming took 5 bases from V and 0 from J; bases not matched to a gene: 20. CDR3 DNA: TGTGCCAGCAGTCCTTCTTCCGCTAGCGGGATCCCCAAAAGCTCCTACAATGAGCAGTTCTTC. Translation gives CASSPSSASGIPKSSYNEQFF.

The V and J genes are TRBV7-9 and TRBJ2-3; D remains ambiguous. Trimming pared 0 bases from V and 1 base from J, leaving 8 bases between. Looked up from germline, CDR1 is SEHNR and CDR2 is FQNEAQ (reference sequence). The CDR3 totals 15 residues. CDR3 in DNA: TGTGCCAGCAGCTTAGCGCAAGTTGGCACAGATACGCAGTATTTT. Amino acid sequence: CASSLAQVGTDTQYF. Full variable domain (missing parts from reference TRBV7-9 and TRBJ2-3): DTGVSQNPRHKITKRGQNVTFRCDPISEHNRLYWYRQTLGQGPEFLTYFQNEAQLEKSRLLSDRFSAERPKGSFSTLEIQRTEQGDSAMYLCASSLAQVGTDTQYFGPGTRLTVL.

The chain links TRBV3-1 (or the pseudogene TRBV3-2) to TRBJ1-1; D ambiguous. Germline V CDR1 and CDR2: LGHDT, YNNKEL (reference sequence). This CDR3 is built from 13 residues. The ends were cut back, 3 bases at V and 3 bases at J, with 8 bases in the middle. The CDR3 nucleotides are TGTGCCAGCAGCCAGTTTTTGGACACTGAAGCTTTCTTT. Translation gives CASSQFLDTEAFF.

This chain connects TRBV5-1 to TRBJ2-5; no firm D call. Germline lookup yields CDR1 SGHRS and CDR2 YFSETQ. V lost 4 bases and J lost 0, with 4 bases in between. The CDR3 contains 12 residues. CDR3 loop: CASSKYQETQYF. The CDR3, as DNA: TGCGCCAGCAGCAAGTACCAAGAGACCCAGTACTTC.

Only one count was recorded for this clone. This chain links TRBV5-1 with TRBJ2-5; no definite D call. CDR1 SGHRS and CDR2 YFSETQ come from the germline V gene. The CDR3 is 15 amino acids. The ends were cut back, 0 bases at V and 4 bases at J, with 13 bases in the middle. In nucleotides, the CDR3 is TGCGCCAGCAGCTTGGCCGCTAGGGCAGGAGAGACCCAGTACTTC. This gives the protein CASSLAARAGETQYF.

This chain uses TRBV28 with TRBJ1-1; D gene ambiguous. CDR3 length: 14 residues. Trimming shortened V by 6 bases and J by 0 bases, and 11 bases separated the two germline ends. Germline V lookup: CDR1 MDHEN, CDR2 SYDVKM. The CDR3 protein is CASRGGSLNTEAFF. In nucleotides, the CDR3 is TGTGCCAGCAGGGGAGGGTCGCTGAACACTGAAGCTTTCTTT.

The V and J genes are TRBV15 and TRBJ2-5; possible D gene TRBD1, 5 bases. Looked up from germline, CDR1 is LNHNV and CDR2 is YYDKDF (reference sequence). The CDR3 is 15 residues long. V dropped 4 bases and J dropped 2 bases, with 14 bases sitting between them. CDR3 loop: CATSKGVGFQETQYF. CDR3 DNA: TGTGCCACCAGCAAAGGGGTAGGGTTTCAAGAGACCCAGTACTTC.

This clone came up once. The CDR3 reads CASSPGQTYTEAFF. The CDR3 DNA follows: TGTGCCAGCTCACCAGGGCAGACATACACTGAAGCTTTCTTT. V and J are TRBV18 and TRBJ1-1; D not resolved. The CDR3 length is 14 residues. Looked up from germline, CDR1 is KGHSH and CDR2 is LQKENI. V lost 2 bases and J lost 3, with 10 bases in between.

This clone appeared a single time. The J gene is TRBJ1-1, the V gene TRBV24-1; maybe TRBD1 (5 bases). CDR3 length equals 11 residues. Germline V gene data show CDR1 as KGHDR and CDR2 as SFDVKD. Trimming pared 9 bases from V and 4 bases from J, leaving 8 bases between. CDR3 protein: CATRGPTEAFF. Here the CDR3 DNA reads TGTGCCACCCGGGGCCCCACTGAAGCTTTCTTT.

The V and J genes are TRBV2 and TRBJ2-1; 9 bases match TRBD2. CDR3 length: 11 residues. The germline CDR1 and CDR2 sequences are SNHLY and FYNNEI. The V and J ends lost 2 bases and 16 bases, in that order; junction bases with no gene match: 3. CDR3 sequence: CASSESGRSFF. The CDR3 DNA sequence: TGTGCCAGCAGTGAAAGCGGGAGGTCTTTCTTC.

This CDR3 reads CASSSDSQNTEAFF. Here the CDR3 DNA reads TGTGCCAGCAGCTCGGACAGCCAGAACACTGAAGCTTTCTTT. The V gene is TRBV7-2, the J gene TRBJ1-1; perhaps TRBD1 as D (6 bases). Germline lookup yields CDR1 SGHTA and CDR2 FQGNSA. There are 14 residues in the CDR3. The germline V and J ends were trimmed by 4 bases and 1 base, with 10 bases remaining between them.

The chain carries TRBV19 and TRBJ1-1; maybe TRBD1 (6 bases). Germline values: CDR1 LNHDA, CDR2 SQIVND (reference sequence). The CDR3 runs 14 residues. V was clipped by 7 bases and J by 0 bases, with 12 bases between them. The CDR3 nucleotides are TGTGCCAGTATGAAAACAGGGATGAACACTGAAGCTTTCTTT. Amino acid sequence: CASMKTGMNTEAFF.

CDR3: CASSQTVNTEAFF. In DNA, the CDR3 is TGTGCCAGCAGCCAGACAGTGAACACTGAAGCTTTCTTT. The chain combines TRBV7-9 with TRBJ1-1; tentative D call: TRBD1 (5 bases). Germline lookup yields CDR1 SEHNR and CDR2 FQNEAQ (reference sequence). V lost 5 bases, J lost 0 bases, and 7 bases lay in between. The CDR3 is made up of 13 amino acids.

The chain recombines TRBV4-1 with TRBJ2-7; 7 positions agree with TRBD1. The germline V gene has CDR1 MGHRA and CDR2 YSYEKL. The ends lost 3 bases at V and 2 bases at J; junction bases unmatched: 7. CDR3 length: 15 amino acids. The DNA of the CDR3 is TGCGCCAGCAGCCAGGGGCAGGGGGTGACCTACGAGCAGTACTTC. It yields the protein CASSQGQGVTYEQYF.

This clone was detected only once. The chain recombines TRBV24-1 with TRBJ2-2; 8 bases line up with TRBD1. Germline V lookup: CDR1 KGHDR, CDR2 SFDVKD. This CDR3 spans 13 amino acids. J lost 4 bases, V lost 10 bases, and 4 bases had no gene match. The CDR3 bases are TGTGCCACACGGGACAGGACCACCGGGGAGCTGTTTTTT. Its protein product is CATRDRTTGELFF.

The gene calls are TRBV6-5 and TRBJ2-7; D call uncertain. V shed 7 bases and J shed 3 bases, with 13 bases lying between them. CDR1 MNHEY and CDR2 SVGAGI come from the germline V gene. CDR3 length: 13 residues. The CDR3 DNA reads TGTGCCAGCACCCACGTTTCCCGCTACGAGCAGTACTTC. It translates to CASTHVSRYEQYF.

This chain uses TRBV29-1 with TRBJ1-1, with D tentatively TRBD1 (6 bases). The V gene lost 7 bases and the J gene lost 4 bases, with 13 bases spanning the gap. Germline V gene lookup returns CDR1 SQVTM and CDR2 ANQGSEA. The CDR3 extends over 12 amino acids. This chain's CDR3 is CSASTGSTEAFF. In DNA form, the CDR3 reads TGCAGCGCGTCAACAGGGAGCACTGAAGCTTTCTTT.

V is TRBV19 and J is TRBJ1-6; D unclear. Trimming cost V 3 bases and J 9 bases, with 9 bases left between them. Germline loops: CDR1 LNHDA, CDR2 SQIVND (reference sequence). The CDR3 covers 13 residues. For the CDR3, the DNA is TGTGCCAGTAGTATTGTAGGGCGTTCACCCCTCCACTTT. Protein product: CASSIVGRSPLHF. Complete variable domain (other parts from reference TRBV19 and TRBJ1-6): DGGITQSPKYLFRKEGQNVTLSCEQNLNHDAMYWYRQDPGQGLRLIYYSQIVNDFQKGDIAEGYSVSREKKESFPLTVTSAQKNPTAFYLCASSIVGRSPLHFGNGTRLTVT.